This T cell receptor beta chain is from a study of memory CD4+ T cells and cytomegalovirus serostatus. Clones were sequenced by immunoSEQ multiplex PCR, and TCRdb holds only the in-frame ones, with some missing. The data show 45,000 or so clones, over 60% seen once. General study results and limits: Of 164 reported CMV TCRbeta sequences, some 70 were found in memory CD4+ repertoires.

This CDR3 is 11 amino acids long. The germline V gene has CDR1 DFQATT and CDR2 SNEGSKA (reference sequence). Trimming left V 6 bases short and J 7 bases short, with 10 bases between. This clone has a single count. The antigen remains undetermined. Single viable CD3+CD4+CD8-CD45RO+ cells were sorted as the memory CD4+ T cells. Donors' CMV status reflects serum IgG against pp150, pp28, p38, p52. The chain has TRBV20-1 and TRBJ2-1; D is ambiguous. Sequences were obtained from memory CD4+ T cells from blood. The TCR sequence derives from an adult in good health and CMV-seronegative. The CDR3, as DNA: TGCAGTGCAATACTCGGGAATGAGCAGTTCTTC. Translating gives CSAILGNEQFF.